The text below deals with one T cell receptor beta chain. Its antigen is not identified. Germline trimming cut 5 bases from V and 5 bases from J; bases unmatched to any gene: 9. This CDR3 is 15 amino acids long. CDR1 and CDR2 (germline): MNHEY, SVGEGT. The data are from a study of T cell responses to AZD1222 COVID-19 vaccine. About the research overall: Recipients boosted at about 4 weeks or about 12 weeks are pooled.

Points from the study as a whole: Females made up more of the donors, who were largely white British, and clonal diversity may have come out too low. Increased Spike-specific TCR breadth and depth were observed after two AZD1222 doses. Among spike-specific TCRs, nearly half reportedly target unmutated variant regions.

The protocol was immunoSEQ multiplex PCR, while the TCRdb copy is restricted to in-frame clones and leaves out a portion. The sample shows approximately 100,000 clones, 85% to 90% of them seen only once. The origin of this receptor is an adult in good health. The rearrangement joins TRBV6-2 or TRBV6-3 to TRBJ1-5, with 7 bases lining up with TRBD1. The starting material was peripheral blood, obtained on day 0 of AZD1222 vaccination. The CDR3, as DNA: TGTGCCAGCAGTATGATACAGGGGTCTCATCAGCCCCAGCATTTT. This translates into CASSMIQGSHQPQHF.